This T cell receptor (beta chain) came from a study of shared clonotypes between healthy human individuals. As for the study in general: Per-donor plates numbered three CD4 naive, three CD4 memory, two CD8 naive and one CD8 memory.

Study-wide results and caveats: An effect of sequencing depth on clonotype sharing among donors was expected.

The authors distributed each subset's genomic DNA evenly over several immunoSEQ plates. Clones were read by immunoSEQ multiplex PCR, and TCRdb kept only the in-frame ones, dropping some. In the table there are about 1.5 million clones, around 95% of which are singletons. Those who donated were healthy HIV-negative adults, with no recent acute infections or vaccinations reported. The CDR3 length is 15 residues. The germline gives CDR1 LNHDA, CDR2 SQIVND (reference sequence). Deletions cut 3 bases from V and 7 bases from J, with 16 bases between. A word on this clone: Its antigen is not identified.

V usage is TRBV19 and J usage is TRBJ2-1, with D possibly matching TRBD1 (6 bases). This receptor was obtained from a man between 25 and 39 years old in good health. The sample taken for sequencing was naive CD4+ T cells sorted from blood. The sample's subset: CD45RA+ positively selected. The CDR3 here is CASSMSRGRGNEQFF. CDR3 DNA: TGTGCCAGTAGTATGTCCAGGGGACGAGGTAATGAGCAGTTCTTC.